The rows below give T cell receptor beta chains drawn from one sample of a study of Ad26.COV2.S vaccination and SARS-CoV-2 variants. TCRdb keeps only in-frame clones here, not all; method: immunoSEQ multiplex PCR. Of about 400,000 clones listed, over 75% are singletons. Sequenced material: peripheral blood, taken in a trial of Ad26.COV2.S vaccine versus placebo. The receptors stem from a person between 18 and 65 years old who received the Ad26.COV2.S COVID-19 vaccine or a placebo. CDR3s include the opening cysteine and the closing phenylalanine or tryptophan.

J gene,V gene,CDR3 protein
TRBJ2-5,TRBV6-2/TRBV6-3,CASSYGRETQYF
TRBJ1-2,TRBV5-1,CASSSKVDYGYTF
TRBJ2-1,TRBV9,CASSKTSGSSDEQFF
TRBJ1-2,TRBV7-9,CASSSFDRGGYGYTF
TRBJ2-3,TRBV7-7,CASSLGSTWATDTQYF
TRBJ2-7,TRBV28,CASTSGRPYEQYF
TRBJ2-1,TRBV7-2,CASSFVAGGYNEQFF
TRBJ1-2,TRBV5-1,CASSFPGRGGYTF
TRBJ2-2,TRBV27,CASSSQWGSGRVGELFF
TRBJ2-2,TRBV19,CASSPQGTGELFF
TRBJ2-1,TRBV4-1,CASSQFPSSGRSYNEQFF
TRBJ2-1,TRBV5-1,CASSVRDNEQFF
TRBJ2-1,TRBV9,CASSPSSGTYNEQFF
TRBJ2-7,TRBV28,CASSPSRTSGILYEQYF
TRBJ1-5,TRBV28,CASAPGLEPQHF
TRBJ2-2,TRBV28,CASMGTRTAGELFF
TRBJ2-6,TRBV7-6,CASSLGRGLVGANVLTF
TRBJ1-2,TRBV10-3,CAIWEGGSSYGYTF
TRBJ2-3,TRBV3-1/TRBV3-2,CASSFFSGSTDTQYF
TRBJ1-1,TRBV7-3,CASSLEGWTGVNSEAFF
TRBJ2-1,TRBV28,CASTQSGREFF
TRBJ2-7,TRBV5-4,CASSLDPLLAHEQYF
TRBJ2-7,TRBV7-6,CASSLGAWSGGYEQYF
TRBJ1-2,TRBV19,CASSTPGRSNGYTF
TRBJ2-1,TRBV2,CASSEVGVEQFF
TRBJ1-5,TRBV30,CAWSVGQGYQPQHF
TRBJ1-1,TRBV21-1,CASSKDRASEAFF
TRBJ1-1,TRBV7-9,CASSGQGQNTEAFF
TRBJ2-7,TRBV5-1,CASSPPLGSYEQYF
TRBJ2-1,TRBV4-2,CASSQGELAGGQYEYNEQFF
TRBJ1-6,TRBV25-1,CASSARSGSSYNSPLHF
TRBJ2-2,TRBV18,CASSPVGTGELFF
TRBJ1-4,TRBV5-1,CASSLGRGRSEKLFF
TRBJ2-2,TRBV3-1/TRBV3-2,CASSQRAGVDGELFF
TRBJ1-5,TRBV28,CASSLVKRGNQPQHF
TRBJ2-1,TRBV2,CARTAGGSYNEQFF
TRBJ2-7,TRBV18,CASSPSGHPYEQYF
TRBJ2-2,TRBV7-8,CASSLVGGGQTGELFF
TRBJ2-3,TRBV7-2,CASSLASGAVTDTQYF
TRBJ2-1,TRBV15,CATSRGEGDNEQFF
TRBJ1-2,TRBV27,CASSFQQGDYGYTF
TRBJ1-1,TRBV3-1/TRBV3-2,CASSPLGGSLTEAFF
TRBJ1-3,TRBV6-1,CASSEAVHPRGNTIYF
TRBJ2-1,TRBV6-6,CASSSRSGSNEQFF
TRBJ2-5,TRBV4-2,CASSQEGTSGRAGETQYF